The 23 T cell receptor beta chains below all came from one sample that was sequenced in a study of control samples from healthy donors and cancer patients. Generated by immunoSEQ multiplex PCR, the TCRdb table keeps only in-frame clones and is missing some. The sample shows 55,000 to 70,000 clones, around 89% of them seen only once. Sequencing input: PBMCs. The receptor set was obtained from a man aged 55 to 70 with colorectal cancer.

This clone has just one count. This chain uses TRBV3-1 (or the pseudogene TRBV3-2) with TRBJ1-6, with D perhaps TRBD1 (5 bases). This CDR3 has 16 amino acids. Trimming cost V 0 bases and J 7 bases, with 13 bases left between them. The germline gives CDR1 LGHDT, CDR2 YNNKEL (reference sequence). The CDR3 bases are TGTGCCAGCAGCCAAGAAGGAAACAGGAGGAATTCACCCCTCCACTTT. This translates into CASSQEGNRRNSPLHF.

The chain uses TRBV5-1 and TRBJ2-7, with D unclear. Germline V gives CDR1 SGHRS, CDR2 YFSETQ. Deletions cut 4 bases from V and 2 bases from J, with 16 bases between. There are 15 residues in the CDR3. CDR3 sequence: CASSSLDALAYEQYF. Here the CDR3 DNA reads TGCGCCAGCAGCAGTTTAGACGCGCTGGCCTACGAGCAGTACTTC.

This clone came up once. V gene TRBV11-3 combines with J gene TRBJ1-2; 10 bases align to TRBD1. The CDR3 length is 15 residues. Germline values: CDR1 SGHNT, CDR2 YENEEA. V was pared by 5 bases and J by 5 bases, with 8 bases of the junction left unmatched. The CDR3 DNA sequence: TGTGCCAGCAGCCGAGATCGACAGGGGGCGTATGGCTACACCTTC. Translating it yields CASSRDRQGAYGYTF.

The genes are TRBV27 and TRBJ1-2; D is possibly TRBD1 (5 bases). Trimming left V 8 bases short and J 8 bases short, with 15 bases between. Per the germline V gene, CDR1 is MNHEY and CDR2 is SMNVEV (reference sequence). The CDR3 is made up of 12 amino acids. CDR3 DNA: TGTGCCAGCGGGGGTCCATCTCGCGGCTACACCTTC. Translation gives CASGGPSRGYTF.

The genes are TRBV6-5 and TRBJ1-6; no clear D gene. Germline CDR1 reads MNHEY; CDR2 reads SVGAGI. Trimming stripped 8 bases from V and 6 bases from J, with 17 bases between. The CDR3 runs to 15 residues. CDR3 nucleotide sequence: TGTGCCAGCTCCTTCCGGCAGGTCCTTAATTCACCCCTCCACTTT. Protein product: CASSFRQVLNSPLHF.

The rearrangement joins TRBV20-1 to TRBJ1-2; the D is unclear. Trimming removed 0 bases from V and 7 bases from J, with 6 bases in between. This CDR3 is built from 11 residues. Germline CDR1 is DFQATT and CDR2 is SNEGSKA (reference sequence). For the CDR3, the DNA is TGCAGTGCTAGAGAAGCGCTTGGCTACACCTTC. This codes for CSAREALGYTF.

The J gene is TRBJ2-3, the V gene TRBV4-1; TRBD2 aligns across 9 bases. V was pared by 4 bases and J by 0 bases, with 5 bases of the junction left unmatched. The CDR3 loop spans 16 amino acids. CDR1 is MGHRA and CDR2 is YSYEKL in the germline V gene. The CDR3 reads CASSRSLAGSTDTQYF. As DNA, the CDR3 is TGCGCCAGCAGCCGCTCTCTAGCGGGGAGCACAGATACGCAGTATTTT.

CDR3: CASSLLSGRQRHTEAFF. CDR3 nucleotide sequence: TGCGCCAGCAGCCTACTGTCTGGGAGACAGAGACACACTGAAGCTTTCTTT. The chain has TRBV5-1 and TRBJ1-1; D perhaps matches TRBD1 (5 bases). Germline V gene data show CDR1 as SGHRS and CDR2 as YFSETQ. CDR3 length: 17 amino acids. V was cut by 4 bases and J by 3 bases, with 22 bases left in between.

This chain links TRBV7-8 with TRBJ1-5; unclear D gene. The V gene's germline CDR1 is SGHVS and CDR2 FQNEAQ. Trimming left V 6 bases short and J 6 bases short, with 24 bases between. CDR3 size: 17 residues. CDR3 in amino acids: CASRLSAGIFVGQPQHF. CDR3 DNA: TGTGCCAGCAGGCTCTCGGCAGGCATTTTTGTTGGTCAGCCCCAGCATTTT. Full variable domain (rest looked up from reference TRBV7-8 and TRBJ1-5): GAGVSQSPRYKVAKRGQDVALRCDPISGHVSLFWYQQALGQGPEFLTYFQNEAQLDKSGLPSDRFFAERPEGSVSTLKIQRTQQEDSAVYLCASRLSAGIFVGQPQHFGDGTRLSIL.

This chain uses TRBV30 with TRBJ1-3; possibly TRBD1 for D (5 bases). With 0 bases removed from V and 1 base from J, the gap between germline ends came to 13 bases. Germline V gene lookup returns CDR1 GTSNPN and CDR2 SVGIG (reference sequence). This CDR3 is built from 16 residues. CDR3 loop: CAWSVQDRRSGNTIYF. The CDR3, as DNA: TGTGCCTGGAGTGTACAGGACCGACGATCTGGAAACACCATATATTTT.

DNA for the CDR3: TGCGCCAGCAGCCCGGCGGGCAGGGGGTCCTACGAGCAGTACTTC. Its protein product is CASSPAGRGSYEQYF. The chain recombines TRBV4-1 with TRBJ2-7; 7 nucleotides line up with TRBD1. The CDR3 has 15 residues. Germline values: CDR1 MGHRA, CDR2 YSYEKL. With 4 bases clipped from V and 1 base from J, the junction kept 7 bases outside the gene matches.

The chain employs TRBV7-9 and TRBJ1-3; no definite D call. V was clipped by 3 bases and J by 3 bases, with 6 bases between them. The germline CDR1 and CDR2 sequences are SEHNR and FQNEAQ (reference sequence). This CDR3 spans 13 amino acids. CDR3: CASSLTVGNTIYF. Here the CDR3 DNA reads TGTGCCAGCAGCTTGACCGTTGGAAACACCATATATTTT.

The V gene is TRBV9, the J gene TRBJ2-1; D might be TRBD1 (5 bases). Germline assignment: CDR1 SGDLS and CDR2 YYNGEE. Trimming left V 3 bases short and J 0 bases short, with 19 bases between. The CDR3 totals 18 residues. The CDR3 sequence: CASSAHTGHESSYNEQFF. The CDR3 region has the DNA TGTGCCAGCAGCGCCCATACAGGCCACGAGAGCTCCTACAATGAGCAGTTCTTC.

This clone was recorded a few times. V gene TRBV28 combines with J gene TRBJ1-5, with 7 positions matching TRBD1. CDR3 size: 15 residues. With 6 bases clipped from V and 3 bases from J, the junction kept 8 bases outside the gene matches. Germline assignment: CDR1 MDHEN and CDR2 SYDVKM. This CDR3 reads CASSPTGQNNQPQHF. As DNA, the CDR3 is TGTGCCAGCAGCCCGACGGGACAGAACAATCAGCCCCAGCATTTT.

The DNA for the CDR3 is TGTGCCAGTCCCAAGGCACATTTCGGTGAAAAACTGTTTTTT. Translated: CASPKAHFGEKLFF. V usage is TRBV19 and J usage is TRBJ1-4; no clear D. The length of the CDR3 is 14 residues. CDR1 is LNHDA, CDR2 SQIVND, per germline (reference sequence). V lost 8 bases, J lost 7 bases, and 17 bases lay in between.

This clone was counted a single time. This chain joins TRBV5-6 and TRBJ2-2, with D possibly matching TRBD2 (7 bases). CDR3 length equals 16 residues. CDR1 SGHDT and CDR2 YYEEEE come from the germline V gene. V dropped 3 bases and J dropped 3 bases, with 15 bases sitting between them. The CDR3 DNA sequence: TGTGCCAGCAGCTCTCAGGGAGGGGGGGACACCGGGGAGCTGTTTTTT. Protein: CASSSQGGGDTGELFF.

Comments on this clone: Other DNA sequences in the sample encode the same CDR3. This rearrangement joins TRBV2 to TRBJ2-2, with 10 bases aligning to TRBD2. CDR1 is SNHLY, CDR2 FYNNEI, per germline. V lost 2 bases, J lost 1 base, and 13 bases stayed unmatched. The CDR3 length is 20 residues. The CDR3 reads CASSERGRVAGGLNTGELFF. CDR3 in DNA: TGTGCCAGCAGTGAACGGGGTCGGGTAGCGGGGGGCCTGAACACCGGGGAGCTGTTTTTT.

The V and J genes are TRBV7-3 and TRBJ2-1; the D is unclear. This CDR3 is 14 amino acids long. The V gene lost 2 bases and the J gene lost 8 bases, with 13 bases spanning the gap. Germline CDR1 and CDR2: SGHTA and FQGTGA. The CDR3 region has the DNA TGTGCCAGCAGCTTATACAGTGGTTCTGATGAGCAGTTCTTC. It yields the protein CASSLYSGSDEQFF.

The J gene is TRBJ2-7, the V gene TRBV19; 12 nucleotides align to TRBD2. J lost 3 bases, V lost 3 bases, and 3 bases had no gene match. CDR3 length: 15 residues. The V gene's germline CDR1 is LNHDA and CDR2 SQIVND (reference sequence). This CDR3 reads CASSMTSGGHYEQYF. The CDR3 bases are TGTGCCAGTAGTATGACTAGCGGGGGCCACTACGAGCAGTACTTC.

The chain links TRBV5-1 to TRBJ1-1, with 7 bases matching TRBD1. Germline lookup yields CDR1 SGHRS and CDR2 YFSETQ. V trimming: 3 bases; J trimming: 0 bases; junction bases outside the gene matches: 5. This CDR3 spans 15 amino acids. CDR3 sequence: CASSSGTDMNTEAFF. CDR3 sequence (DNA): TGCGCCAGCAGCTCCGGGACAGACATGAACACTGAAGCTTTCTTT.

The gene calls are TRBV5-1 and TRBJ2-2; possibly TRBD1 for D (6 bases). The germline gives CDR1 SGHRS, CDR2 YFSETQ. The CDR3 sequence is 13 residues long. V was shortened by 3 bases and J by 6 bases, with 9 bases between the two germline ends. The CDR3 region is CASSYGQPGELFF. The CDR3 bases are TGCGCCAGCAGCTACGGACAGCCCGGGGAGCTGTTTTTT.

The chain couples TRBV2 to TRBJ2-3; 7 bases match TRBD1. With V trimmed by 8 bases and J by 8 bases, 16 bases remained unmatched. The germline V gene has CDR1 SNHLY and CDR2 FYNNEI. The CDR3 has 15 amino acids. The CDR3 bases are TGTGCCAGCTCCCGCGGCCAGGGGGTCGTCAGTACGCAGTATTTT. Protein sequence: CASSRGQGVVSTQYF. Supplemented by reference TRBV2 and TRBJ2-3, the full variable domain reads EPEVTQTPSHQVTQMGQEVILRCVPISNHLYFYWYRQILGQKVEFLVSFYNNEISEKSEIFDDQFSVERPDGSNFTLKIRSTKLEDSAMYFCASSRGQGVVSTQYFGPGTRLTVL.

The chain has TRBV5-1 and TRBJ2-2; 11 nucleotides align to TRBD2. This CDR3 spans 16 amino acids. The junction had 6 bases not matched to a gene; V was cut back by 4 bases and J by 4 bases. Germline CDR1 SGHRS, CDR2 YFSETQ. CDR3 protein: CASSRSSGGLTGELFF. DNA for the CDR3: TGCGCCAGCAGCCGTTCTAGCGGGGGGCTCACCGGGGAGCTGTTTTTT.